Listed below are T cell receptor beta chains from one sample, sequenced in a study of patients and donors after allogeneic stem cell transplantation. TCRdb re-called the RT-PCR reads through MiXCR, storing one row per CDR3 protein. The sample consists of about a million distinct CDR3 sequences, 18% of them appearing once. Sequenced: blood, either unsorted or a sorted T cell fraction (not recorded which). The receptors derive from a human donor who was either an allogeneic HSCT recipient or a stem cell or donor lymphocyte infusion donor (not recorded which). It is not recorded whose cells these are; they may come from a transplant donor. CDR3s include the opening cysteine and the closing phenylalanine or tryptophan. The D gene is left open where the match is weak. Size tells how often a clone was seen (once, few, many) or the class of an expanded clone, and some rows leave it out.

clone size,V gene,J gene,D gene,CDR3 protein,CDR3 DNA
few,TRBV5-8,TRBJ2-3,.,CASSIWGGGTDTQYF,TGTGCCAGCAGCATATGGGGGGGCGGCACAGATACGCAGTATTTT
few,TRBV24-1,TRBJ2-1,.,CATSDPGPEQFF,TGTGCCACCAGTGATCCGGGGCCGGAGCAGTTCTTC
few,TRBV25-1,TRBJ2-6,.,CASSGGGGQPYSGANVLTF,TGTGCCAGCAGTGGAGGTGGGGGACAACCTTACTCTGGGGCCAACGTCCTGACTTTC
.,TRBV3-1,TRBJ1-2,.,CASSQGGAISGYTF,TGTGCCAGCAGCCAAGGGGGCGCGATTTCTGGCTACACCTTC
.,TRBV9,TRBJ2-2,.,CASSSRAGITGELFF,TGTGCCAGCAGCTCGAGGGCAGGGATCACCGGGGAGCTGTTTTTT
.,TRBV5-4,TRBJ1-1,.,CASSLAVLPTGLFMNTEAFF,TGTGCCAGCAGCTTGGCCGTTTTGCCGACAGGTCTGTTCATGAACACTGAAGCTTTCTTT
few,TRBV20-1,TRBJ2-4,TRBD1,CSARTGGLRPAKNIQYF,TGCAGTGCCAGGACAGGGGGTCTAAGGCCGGCCAAAAACATTCAGTACTTC
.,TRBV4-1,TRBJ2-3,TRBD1,CASSLKPQGATDTQYF,TGCGCCAGCAGCCTAAAGCCCCAGGGGGCTACAGATACGCAGTATTTT
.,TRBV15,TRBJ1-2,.,CATSSPNPRGGYTF,TGTGCCACCAGCAGTCCTAACCCGAGGGGAGGCTACACCTTC
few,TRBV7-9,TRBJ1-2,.,CASSLGKGSNYGYTF,TGTGCCAGCAGCTTAGGGAAAGGGTCAAACTATGGCTACACCTTC
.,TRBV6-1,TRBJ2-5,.,CASSQSGTGRETQYF,TGTGCCAGCAGCCAATCCGGGACCGGCAGGGAGACCCAGTACTTC
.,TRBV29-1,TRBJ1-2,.,CSVLGGVYGYTF,TGCAGCGTCCTCGGGGGCGTCTATGGCTACACCTTC
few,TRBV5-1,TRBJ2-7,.,CASGVNSYEQYF,TGCGCCAGCGGGGTAAACTCCTACGAGCAGTACTTC
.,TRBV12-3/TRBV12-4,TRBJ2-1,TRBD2,CASSPRTSGSFYEQFF,TGTGCCAGCAGTCCCCGGACTAGCGGGAGCTTCTATGAGCAGTTCTTC
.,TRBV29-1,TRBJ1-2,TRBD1,CSVYTGQGWAGYTF,TGCAGCGTCTACACGGGACAGGGTTGGGCTGGCTACACCTTC
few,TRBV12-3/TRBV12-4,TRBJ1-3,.,CASSFSRLVNTIYF,TGTGCCAGCAGTTTCTCCAGGCTCGTAAACACCATATATTTT
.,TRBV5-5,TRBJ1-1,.,CASSPDGMGKHLNTEAFF,TGTGCCAGCAGCCCGGACGGAATGGGGAAACATTTGAACACTGAAGCTTTCTTT
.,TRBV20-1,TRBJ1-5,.,CSARAASGNQPQHF,TGCAGTGCACGGGCCGCCAGCGGCAATCAGCCCCAGCATTTT
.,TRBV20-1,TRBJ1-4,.,CSAQGLFF,TGCAGTGCCCAGGGACTGTTTTTT
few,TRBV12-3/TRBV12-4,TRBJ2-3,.,CASSAPVALLSTDTQYF,TGTGCCAGCAGCGCCCCGGTCGCACTACTTAGCACAGATACGCAGTATTTT
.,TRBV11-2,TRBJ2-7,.,CASSHSWDNSYEQYF,TGTGCCAGCAGCCATAGCTGGGACAACTCCTACGAGCAGTACTTC
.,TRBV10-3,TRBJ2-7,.,CAIRGNMGEQYF,TGTGCCATCAGAGGTAATATGGGCGAGCAGTACTTC
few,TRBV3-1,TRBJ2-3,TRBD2,CASSQGLAGVDTQYF,TGTGCCAGCAGCCAAGGTCTAGCGGGAGTAGATACGCAGTATTTT
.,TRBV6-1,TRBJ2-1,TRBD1,CASRGTGAWDEQFF,TGTGCCAGCAGAGGGACAGGGGCATGGGATGAGCAGTTCTTC
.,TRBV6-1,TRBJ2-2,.,CASTLHRGRWTGELFF,TGTGCCAGCACCCTACACCGGGGGCGATGGACCGGGGAGCTGTTTTTT
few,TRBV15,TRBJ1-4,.,CATSKQGSSEKLFF,TGTGCCACCAGTAAACAGGGATCCAGTGAAAAACTGTTTTTT
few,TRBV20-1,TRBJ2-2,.,CSASFRERTGELFF,TGCAGTGCGTCTTTCCGGGAAAGGACCGGGGAGCTGTTTTTT
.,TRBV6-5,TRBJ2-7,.,CASSYSSTLSSYEQYF,TGTGCCAGCAGTTACTCGAGCACTCTGAGCTCCTACGAGCAGTACTTC
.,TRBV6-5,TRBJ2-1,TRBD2,CASSSEIAGGPWNEQFF,TGTGCCAGCAGTTCCGAAATAGCGGGGGGGCCGTGGAATGAGCAGTTCTTC
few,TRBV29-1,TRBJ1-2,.,CSALPRGNGYTF,TGCAGCGCCCTTCCCCGGGGGAATGGCTACACCTTC
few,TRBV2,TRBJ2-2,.,CASSEGGLGTGELFF,TGTGCCAGCAGTGAAGGGGGACTCGGGACCGGGGAGCTGTTTTTT
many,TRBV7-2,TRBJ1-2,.,CASSGAPYGYTF,TGTGCCAGCAGCGGAGCCCCTTATGGCTACACCTTC
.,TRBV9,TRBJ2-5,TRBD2,CASSVQRGGQETQYF,TGTGCCAGCAGCGTCCAACGGGGGGGCCAAGAGACCCAGTACTTC
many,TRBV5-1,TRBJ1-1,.,CASSLLGVNTEAFF,TGCGCCAGCAGCTTGCTTGGGGTGAACACTGAAGCTTTCTTT
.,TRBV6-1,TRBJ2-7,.,CASRLSDPTSYEQYF,TGTGCCAGCAGGCTATCGGACCCAACCTCCTACGAGCAGTACTTC
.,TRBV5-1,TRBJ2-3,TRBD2,CASRYSGRTLDTQYF,TGCGCCAGCAGATATAGCGGGAGGACCCTAGATACGCAGTATTTT
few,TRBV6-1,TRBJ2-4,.,CASHRSELAKNIQYF,TGTGCCAGCCACAGGTCGGAGCTAGCCAAAAACATTCAGTACTTC
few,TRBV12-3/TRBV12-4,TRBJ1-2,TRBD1,CASSLTGQGPGYTF,TGTGCCAGCAGTTTAACCGGACAGGGGCCTGGCTACACCTTC
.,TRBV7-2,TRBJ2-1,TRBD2,CASSLARLAGGMNNEQFF,TGTGCCAGCAGCTTAGCGCGCCTAGCGGGAGGGATGAACAATGAGCAGTTCTTC
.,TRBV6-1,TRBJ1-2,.,CASSERTVHYGYTF,TGTGCCAGCAGTGAAAGAACAGTTCATTATGGCTACACCTTC
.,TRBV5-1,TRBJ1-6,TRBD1,CASSTGQGSNSPLHF,TGCGCCAGCAGTACAGGACAGGGGTCAAATTCACCCCTCCACTTT
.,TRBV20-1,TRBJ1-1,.,CSALKGTTEAFF,TGCAGTGCTTTGAAAGGGACCACTGAAGCTTTCTTT
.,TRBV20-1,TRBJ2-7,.,CSARGERFSYEQYF,TGCAGTGCTAGGGGAGAGCGGTTCTCCTACGAGCAGTACTTC
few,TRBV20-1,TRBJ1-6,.,CSARDSGITNSPLHF,TGCAGTGCTAGAGATTCCGGAATCACTAATTCACCCCTCCACTTT
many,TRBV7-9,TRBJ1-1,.,CASRIEGLWTEAFF,TGTGCCAGCAGAATCGAGGGGCTGTGGACTGAAGCTTTCTTT
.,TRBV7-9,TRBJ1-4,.,CASSFQGREKLFF,TGTGCCAGCAGCTTCCAGGGACGGGAAAAACTGTTTTTT
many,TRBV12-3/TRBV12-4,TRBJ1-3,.,CASSFGGNTIYF,TGTGCCAGCAGTTTTGGGGGAAACACCATATATTTT
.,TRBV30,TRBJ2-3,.,CAWSVRTDTQYF,TGTGCCTGGAGTGTACGTACAGATACGCAGTATTTT
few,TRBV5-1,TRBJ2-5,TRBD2,CASSSISGRAEETQYF,TGCGCCAGCAGCTCAATAAGCGGGAGGGCCGAGGAGACCCAGTACTTC
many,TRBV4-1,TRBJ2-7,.,CASSQPGQGSYEQYF,TGTGCCAGCAGCCAACCGGGACAAGGATCCTACGAGCAGTACTTC
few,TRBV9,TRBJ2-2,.,CASSVGVGRSTGELFF,TGTGCCAGCAGCGTAGGAGTTGGCAGGTCGACCGGGGAGCTGTTTTTT
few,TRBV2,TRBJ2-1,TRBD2,CATITSGGTNEQFF,TGTGCCACAATAACTAGCGGGGGGACGAATGAGCAGTTCTTC
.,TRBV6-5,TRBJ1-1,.,CASSSPLMSAEAFF,TGTGCCAGCAGTTCCCCCCTAATGAGCGCTGAAGCTTTCTTT
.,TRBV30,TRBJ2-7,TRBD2,CAWKHGAGGPSYEQYF,TGTGCCTGGAAACATGGGGCGGGAGGGCCTTCCTACGAGCAGTACTTC
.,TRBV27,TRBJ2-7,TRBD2,CASSLGRGGVPYF,TGTGCCAGCAGCTTAGGACGTGGGGGGGTACCGTACTTC
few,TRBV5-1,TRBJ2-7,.,CASSPAIPYEQYF,TGCGCCAGCAGCCCCGCGATACCCTACGAGCAGTACTTC
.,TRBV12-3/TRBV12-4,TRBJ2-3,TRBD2,CASSLGGGSTRQYF,TGTGCCAGCAGTTTAGGCGGGGGTTCGACCAGGCAGTATTTT
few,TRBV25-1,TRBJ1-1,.,CASRGGQGGTEAFF,TGTGCCAGCAGGGGAGGGCAGGGAGGGACTGAAGCTTTCTTT